The sequence of this T cell receptor (beta chain) was determined in a study of T cells after yellow fever vaccination. Using its own MiXCR run on the 5' RACE reads, TCRdb lists one record per CDR3 protein. The sample shows 170,000 or so distinct CDR3 sequences, about 6.2% of them seen only once. Germline-derived CDR1 and CDR2 are SGHRS and YFSETQ. V lost 0 bases and J 3 bases, leaving 9 bases between the germline ends. The CDR3 consists of 14 residues. This clonotype was counted a few times. The starting material was CD4+ T cells sorted from PBMCs, obtained on the day of the first yellow fever vaccination. J is TRBJ1-1 and V is TRBV5-1, with D uncertain. This TCR was recovered from a man between 18 and 35 years old who received the YFV17D yellow fever vaccine. The CDR3 DNA sequence: TGCGCCAGCAGCTTGGAGGTTGGTCACACTGAAGCTTTCTTT. Protein sequence: CASSLEVGHTEAFF.